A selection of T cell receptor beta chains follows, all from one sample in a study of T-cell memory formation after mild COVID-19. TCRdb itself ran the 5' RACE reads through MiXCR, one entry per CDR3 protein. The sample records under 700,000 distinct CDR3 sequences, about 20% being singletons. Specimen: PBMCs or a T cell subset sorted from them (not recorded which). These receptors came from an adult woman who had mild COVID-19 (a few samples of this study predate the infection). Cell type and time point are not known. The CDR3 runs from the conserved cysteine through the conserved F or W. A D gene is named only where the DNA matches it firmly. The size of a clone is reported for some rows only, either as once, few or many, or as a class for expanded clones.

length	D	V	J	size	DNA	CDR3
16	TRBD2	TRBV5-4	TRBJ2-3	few	TGTGCCAGCAGCTTGGCTAGCGGGAGTATAGCAGATACGCAGTATTTT	CASSLASGSIADTQYF
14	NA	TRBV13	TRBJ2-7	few	TGTGCCAGCAGCACCGGACGAGGAGCCTACGAGCAGTACTTC	CASSTGRGAYEQYF
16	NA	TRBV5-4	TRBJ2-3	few	TGTGCCAGCAGCTTGTCCCTAGCATATAAGGCCGATACGCAGTATTTT	CASSLSLAYKADTQYF
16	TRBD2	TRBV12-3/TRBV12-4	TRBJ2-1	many	TGTGCCAGCAGTGGTCTAGCGGGGAGCTCCTACAATGAGCAGTTCTTC	CASSGLAGSSYNEQFF
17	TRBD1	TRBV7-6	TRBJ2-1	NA	TGTGCCAGCAGCTTACTCCTTGGACAGGGGGCGCGAGGTGAGCAGTTCTTC	CASSLLLGQGARGEQFF
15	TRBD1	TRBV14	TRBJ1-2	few	TGTGCCAGCAGCCTATCACAGGGGGCCGGGTATGGCTACACCTTC	CASSLSQGAGYGYTF
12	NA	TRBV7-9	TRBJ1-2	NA	TGTGCCAGCAGCTTAGCGGGGTTTGGCTACACCTTC	CASSLAGFGYTF
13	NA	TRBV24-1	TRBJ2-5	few	TGTGCCACCAGTGATTACTCAAGGGAGACCCAGTACTTC	CATSDYSRETQYF
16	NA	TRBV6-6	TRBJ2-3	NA	TGTGCCAGCAGTTACTCGGCAGGGGGGAACACAGATACGCAGTATTTT	CASSYSAGGNTDTQYF
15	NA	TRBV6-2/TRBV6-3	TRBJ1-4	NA	TGTGCCAGCAACAAACCGGGACGGTCTAATGAAAAACTGTTTTTT	CASNKPGRSNEKLFF
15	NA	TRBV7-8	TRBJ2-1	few	TGTGCCAGCAGCTCCGCTAGGGTTGCCTACAATGAGCAGTTCTTC	CASSSARVAYNEQFF
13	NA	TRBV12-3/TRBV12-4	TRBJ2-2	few	TGTGCCAGCAGTTTACGGGACACCGGGGAGCTGTTTTTT	CASSLRDTGELFF
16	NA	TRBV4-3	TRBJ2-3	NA	TGCGCCAGCAGCCAACGAACCGGGACAATCACAGATACGCAGTATTTT	CASSQRTGTITDTQYF
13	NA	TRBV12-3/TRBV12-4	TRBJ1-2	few	TGTGCCAGCAGGAACAGGGTATTGGATGGCTACACCTTC	CASRNRVLDGYTF
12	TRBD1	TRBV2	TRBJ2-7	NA	TGTGCCAGCAGACAGGGGTCCCACGAGCAGTACTTC	CASRQGSHEQYF
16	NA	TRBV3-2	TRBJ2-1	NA	TGTGCCAGCAGCCAAGGTGGCGGGAGAGGGTTGAATGAGCAGTTCTTC	CASSQGGGRGLNEQFF
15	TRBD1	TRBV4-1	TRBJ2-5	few	TGCGCCAGCAGTCAAGAGTCCGGGACAGGGGAGACCCAGTACTTC	CASSQESGTGETQYF
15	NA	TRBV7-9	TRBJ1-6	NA	TGTGCCAGCAGCTCGGGGGCGGGACGTAATTCACCCCTCCACTTT	CASSSGAGRNSPLHF
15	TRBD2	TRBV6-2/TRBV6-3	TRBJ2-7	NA	TGTGCCAGCAGTTCCGCTAGCGGGGGCTCCTACGAGCAGTACTTC	CASSSASGGSYEQYF
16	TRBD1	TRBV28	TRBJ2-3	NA	TGTGCCAGCAGTTTATCTCCGGGACAGTTCCCAGATACGCAGTATTTT	CASSLSPGQFPDTQYF
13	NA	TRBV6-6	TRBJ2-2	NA	TGTGCCAGCAGTTACAGGGCGGTCGGGGAGCTGTTTTTT	CASSYRAVGELFF
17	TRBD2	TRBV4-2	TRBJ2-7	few	TGTGCCAGCAGCCAATGGTGGGGGAGGGAGGGCTCCTACGAGCAGTACTTC	CASSQWWGREGSYEQYF
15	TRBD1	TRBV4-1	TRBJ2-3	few	TGCGCCAGCAGCCAAGAGGAGACAGGGACAGATACGCAGTATTTT	CASSQEETGTDTQYF
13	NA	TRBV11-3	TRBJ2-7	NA	TGTGCCAGCAGCTCGGCGAGCTCCTACGAGCAGTACTTC	CASSSASSYEQYF
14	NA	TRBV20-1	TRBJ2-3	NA	TGCAGTGTTACGGAGCGGCGGGGCACAGATACGCAGTATTTT	CSVTERRGTDTQYF
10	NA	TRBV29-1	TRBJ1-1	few	TGCAGCGTTTTCTACACTGAAGCTTTCTTT	CSVFYTEAFF
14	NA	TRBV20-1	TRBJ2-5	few	TGCAGTGCTAAGACGGGGGGCTGGCGAGAGACCCAGTACTTC	CSAKTGGWRETQYF
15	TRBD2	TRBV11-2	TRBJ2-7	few	TGTGCCAGCAGCCCACCAGGACTAGCGGGTCGCGAGCAGTACTTC	CASSPPGLAGREQYF
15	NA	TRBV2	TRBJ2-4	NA	TGTGCCAGCAGTGAAGCGACTGTAGCCAAAAACATTCAGTACTTC	CASSEATVAKNIQYF
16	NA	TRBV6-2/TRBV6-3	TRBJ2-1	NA	TGTGCCAGCAGTTACCCCCGGTGGGGGGAGCCTAGTGAGCAGTTCTTC	CASSYPRWGEPSEQFF
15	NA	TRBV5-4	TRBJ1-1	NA	TGTGCCAGCAGGCCTTCAGGGCCGGGGGACACTGAAGCTTTCTTT	CASRPSGPGDTEAFF